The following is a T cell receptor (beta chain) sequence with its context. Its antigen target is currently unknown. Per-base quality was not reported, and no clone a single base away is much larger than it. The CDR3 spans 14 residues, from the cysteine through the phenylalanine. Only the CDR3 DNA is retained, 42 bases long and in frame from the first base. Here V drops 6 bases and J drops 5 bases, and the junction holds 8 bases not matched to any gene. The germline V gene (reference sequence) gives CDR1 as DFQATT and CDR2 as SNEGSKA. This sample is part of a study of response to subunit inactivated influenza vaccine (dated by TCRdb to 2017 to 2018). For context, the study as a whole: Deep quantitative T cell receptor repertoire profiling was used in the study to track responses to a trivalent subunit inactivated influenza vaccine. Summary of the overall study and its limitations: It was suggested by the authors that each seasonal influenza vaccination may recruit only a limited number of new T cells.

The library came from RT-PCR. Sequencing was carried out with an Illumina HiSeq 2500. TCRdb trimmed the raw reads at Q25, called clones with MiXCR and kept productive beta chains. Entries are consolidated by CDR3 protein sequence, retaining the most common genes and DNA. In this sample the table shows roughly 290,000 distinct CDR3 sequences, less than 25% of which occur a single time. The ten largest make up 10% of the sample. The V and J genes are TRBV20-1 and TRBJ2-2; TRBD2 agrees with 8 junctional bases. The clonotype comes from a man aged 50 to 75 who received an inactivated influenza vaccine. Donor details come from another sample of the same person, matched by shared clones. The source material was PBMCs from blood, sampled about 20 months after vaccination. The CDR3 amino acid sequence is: CSARHERGTGELFF. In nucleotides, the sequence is TGCAGTGCGCGCCATGAGCGGGGGACCGGGGAGCTGTTTTTT.